Listed below are T cell receptor beta chains from one sample, sequenced in a study of cytomegalovirus exposure and HLA in healthy donors. Only in-frame clones appear in the TCRdb table, and some are missing; sequencing was by immunoSEQ multiplex PCR. This sample has about 140,000 clones, with about 80% found just once. Sequencing was performed on PBMCs. These receptors were obtained from a woman between 18 and 29 years old in good health and CMV-seropositive. Each CDR3 is given with its conserved first and last residue. The D gene is left open where the match is weak. The size field is filled for only some rows; it gives once, few, many or a size class.

v_gene	d_gene	j_gene	abundance	CDR3nt	CDR3aa
TRBV2	.	TRBJ2-3	.	TGTGCCAGCAGGCAACGATCAGGGGCGAGCACAGATACGCAGTATTTT	CASRQRSGASTDTQYF
TRBV11-2	TRBD1	TRBJ2-7	.	TGTGCCAGCAGCACCGGGACAGGGGAATCCTACGAGCAGTACTTC	CASSTGTGESYEQYF
TRBV5-1	TRBD2	TRBJ2-1	.	TGCGCCAGCAGCCCCGGGCTGGGGACTAGGTCCTACAATGAGCAGTTCTTC	CASSPGLGTRSYNEQFF
TRBV28	.	TRBJ1-2	.	TGTGCCAGCAGCTCGGGACTGGGCTATGGCTACACCTTC	CASSSGLGYGYTF
TRBV5-5	.	TRBJ1-5	.	TGTGCCAGCAGCTTAGATTTCTGGCGCAATCAGCCCCAGCATTTT	CASSLDFWRNQPQHF
TRBV6-4	TRBD1	TRBJ1-1	few	TGTGCCAGCAGTTCGACAGGGCACACTGAAGCTTTCTTT	CASSSTGHTEAFF
TRBV6-1	.	TRBJ2-1	.	TGTGCCAGCAGTGGCCGGGACAAAGCTTCCTACAATGAGCAGTTCTTC	CASSGRDKASYNEQFF
TRBV30	.	TRBJ1-3	.	TGTGCCTGCGTATCTGGAAACACCATATATTTT	CACVSGNTIYF
TRBV13	TRBD1	TRBJ2-5	once	TGTGCCAGCAGCGAGGACAGGGGGTGGGAGACCCAGTACTTC	CASSEDRGWETQYF
TRBV6-5	.	TRBJ1-2	.	TGTGCCAGCAGATCTCCCCACGGGACAAACTATGGCTACACCTTC	CASRSPHGTNYGYTF